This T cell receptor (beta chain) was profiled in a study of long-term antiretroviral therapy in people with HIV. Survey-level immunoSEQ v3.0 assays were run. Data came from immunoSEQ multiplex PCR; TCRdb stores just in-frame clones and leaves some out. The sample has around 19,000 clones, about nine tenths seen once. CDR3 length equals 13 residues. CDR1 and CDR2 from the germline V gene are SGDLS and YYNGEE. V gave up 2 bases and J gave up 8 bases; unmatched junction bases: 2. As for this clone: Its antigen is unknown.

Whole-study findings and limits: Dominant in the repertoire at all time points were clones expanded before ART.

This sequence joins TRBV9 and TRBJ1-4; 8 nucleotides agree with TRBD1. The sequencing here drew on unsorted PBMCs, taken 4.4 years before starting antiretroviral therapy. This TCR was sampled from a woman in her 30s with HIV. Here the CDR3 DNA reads TGTGCCAGCAGCGTGACAGGGGTAGAAAAACTGTTTTTT. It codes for CASSVTGVEKLFF.